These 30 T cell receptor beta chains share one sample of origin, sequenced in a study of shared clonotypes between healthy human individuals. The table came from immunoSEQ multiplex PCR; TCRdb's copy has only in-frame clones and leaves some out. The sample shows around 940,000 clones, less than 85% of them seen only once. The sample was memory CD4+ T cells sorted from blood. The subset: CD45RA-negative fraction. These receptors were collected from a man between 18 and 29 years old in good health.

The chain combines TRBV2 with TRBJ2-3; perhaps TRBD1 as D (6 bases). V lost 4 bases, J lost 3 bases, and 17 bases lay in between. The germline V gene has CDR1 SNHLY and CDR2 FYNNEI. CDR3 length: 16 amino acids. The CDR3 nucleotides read TGTGCCAGCAGTGGTCGGAAACAGGGCGCAACAGATACGCAGTATTTT. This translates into CASSGRKQGATDTQYF.

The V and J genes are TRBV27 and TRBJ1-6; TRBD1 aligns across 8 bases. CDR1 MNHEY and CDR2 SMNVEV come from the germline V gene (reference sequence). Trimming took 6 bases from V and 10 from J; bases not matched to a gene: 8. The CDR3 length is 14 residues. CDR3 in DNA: TGTGCCAGCAGAGAAGACAGGGGTGGATCACCCCTCCACTTT. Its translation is CASREDRGGSPLHF.

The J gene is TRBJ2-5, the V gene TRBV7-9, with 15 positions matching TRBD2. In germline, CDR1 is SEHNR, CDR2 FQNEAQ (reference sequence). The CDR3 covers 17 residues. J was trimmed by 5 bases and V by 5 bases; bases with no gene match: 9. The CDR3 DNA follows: TGTGCCAGCAGCCGCGGACTAGCGGGAGGGCGGGGGGAGACCCAGTACTTC. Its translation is CASSRGLAGGRGETQYF.

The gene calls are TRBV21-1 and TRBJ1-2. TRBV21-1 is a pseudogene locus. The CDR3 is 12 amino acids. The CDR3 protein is CASNTGGENYTF. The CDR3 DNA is TGTGCCAGCAATACAGGAGGGGAGAACTACACCTTC.

In nucleotides, the CDR3 is TGTGCCAGCAGTGACCCTCGGACAGGACTTGGCTACACCTTC. Encoded protein: CASSDPRTGLGYTF. The chain uses TRBV25-1 and TRBJ1-2; 7 bases map to TRBD1. From germline, CDR1 is MGHDK and CDR2 SYGVNS. Unmatched junction bases numbered 8, after V lost 3 bases and J lost 7 bases. The CDR3 runs 14 residues.

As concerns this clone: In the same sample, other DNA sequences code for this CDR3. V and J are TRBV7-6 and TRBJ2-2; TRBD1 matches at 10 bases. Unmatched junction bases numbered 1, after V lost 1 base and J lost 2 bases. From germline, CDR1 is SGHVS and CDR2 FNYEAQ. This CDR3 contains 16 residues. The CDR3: CASSLGQGANTGELFF. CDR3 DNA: TGTGCCAGCAGCTTAGGACAGGGGGCAAACACCGGGGAGCTGTTTTTT.

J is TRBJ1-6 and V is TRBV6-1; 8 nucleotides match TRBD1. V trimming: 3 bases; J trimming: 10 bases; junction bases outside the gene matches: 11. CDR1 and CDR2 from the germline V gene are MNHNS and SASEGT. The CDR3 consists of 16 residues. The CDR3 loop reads CASSEVGGQGHSPLHF. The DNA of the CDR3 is TGTGCCAGCAGTGAGGTTGGTGGACAGGGTCACTCACCCCTCCACTTT.

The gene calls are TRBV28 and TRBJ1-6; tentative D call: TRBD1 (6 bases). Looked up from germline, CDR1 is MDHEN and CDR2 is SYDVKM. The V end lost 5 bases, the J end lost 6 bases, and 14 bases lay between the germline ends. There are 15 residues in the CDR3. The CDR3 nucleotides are TGTGCCAGCAGTCCCCCGGCAGGGGTTAATTCACCCCTCCACTTT. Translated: CASSPPAGVNSPLHF.

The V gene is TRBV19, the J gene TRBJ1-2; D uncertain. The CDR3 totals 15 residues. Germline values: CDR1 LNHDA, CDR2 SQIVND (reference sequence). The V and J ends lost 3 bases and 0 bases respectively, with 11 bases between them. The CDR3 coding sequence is TGTGCCAGTAGTATCCCAAGGCAAGCTAACTATGGCTACACCTTC. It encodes CASSIPRQANYGYTF.

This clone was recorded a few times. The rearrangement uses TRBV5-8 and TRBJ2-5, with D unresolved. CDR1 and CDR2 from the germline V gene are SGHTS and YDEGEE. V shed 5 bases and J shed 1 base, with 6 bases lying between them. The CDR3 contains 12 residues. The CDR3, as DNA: TGTGCCAGCAGGGGGATCCAAGAGACCCAGTACTTC. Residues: CASRGIQETQYF.

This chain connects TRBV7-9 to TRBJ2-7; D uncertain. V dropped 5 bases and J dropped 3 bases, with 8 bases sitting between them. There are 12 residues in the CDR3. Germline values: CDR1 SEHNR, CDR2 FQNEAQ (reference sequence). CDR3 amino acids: CASSAQVYEQYF. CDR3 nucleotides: TGTGCCAGCAGCGCCCAGGTCTACGAGCAGTACTTC.

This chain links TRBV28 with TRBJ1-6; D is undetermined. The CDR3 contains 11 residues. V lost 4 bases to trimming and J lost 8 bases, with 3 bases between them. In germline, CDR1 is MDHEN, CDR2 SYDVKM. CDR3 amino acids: CASSSDSPLHF. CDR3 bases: TGTGCCAGCAGTTCCGATTCACCCCTCCACTTT.

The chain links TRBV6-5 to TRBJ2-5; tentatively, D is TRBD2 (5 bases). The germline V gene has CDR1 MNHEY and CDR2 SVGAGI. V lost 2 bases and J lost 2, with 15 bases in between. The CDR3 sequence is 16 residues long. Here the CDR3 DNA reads TGTGCCAGCAGTTACCTTTCGGGGAGCGGACAAGAGACCCAGTACTTC. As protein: CASSYLSGSGQETQYF.

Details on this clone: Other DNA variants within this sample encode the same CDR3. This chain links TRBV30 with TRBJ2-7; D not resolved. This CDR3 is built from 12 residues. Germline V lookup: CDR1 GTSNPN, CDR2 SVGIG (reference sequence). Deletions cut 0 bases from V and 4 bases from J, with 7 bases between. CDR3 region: CAWSVNAYEQYF. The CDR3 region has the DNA TGTGCCTGGAGTGTCAACGCTTACGAGCAGTACTTC.

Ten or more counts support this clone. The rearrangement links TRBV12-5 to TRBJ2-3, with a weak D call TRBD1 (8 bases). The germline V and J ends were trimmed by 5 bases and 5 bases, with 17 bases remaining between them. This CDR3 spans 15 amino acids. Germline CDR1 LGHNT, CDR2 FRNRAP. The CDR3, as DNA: TGTGCTAGTGGTCTAGGGACAGGCGGGGGAGATACGCAGTATTTT. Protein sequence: CASGLGTGGGDTQYF.

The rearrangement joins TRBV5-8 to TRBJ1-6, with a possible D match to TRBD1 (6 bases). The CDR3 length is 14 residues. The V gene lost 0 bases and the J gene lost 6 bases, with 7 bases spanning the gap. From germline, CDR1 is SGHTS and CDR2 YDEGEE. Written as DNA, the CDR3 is TGTGCCAGCAGCTTGGGGACAGTTAATTCACCCCTCCACTTT. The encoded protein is CASSLGTVNSPLHF.

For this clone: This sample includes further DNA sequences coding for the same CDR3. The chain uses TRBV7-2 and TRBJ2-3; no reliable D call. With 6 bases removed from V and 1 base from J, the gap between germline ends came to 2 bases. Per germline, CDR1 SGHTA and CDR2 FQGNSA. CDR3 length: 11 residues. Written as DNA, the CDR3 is TGTGCCAGCAGGCGCACAGATACGCAGTATTTT. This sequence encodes CASRRTDTQYF. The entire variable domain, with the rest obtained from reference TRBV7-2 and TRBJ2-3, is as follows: GAGVSQSPSNKVTEKGKDVELRCDPISGHTALYWYRQSLGQGLEFLIYFQGNSAPDKSGLPSDRFSAERTGGSVSTLTIQRTQQEDSAVYLCASRRTDTQYFGPGTRLTVL.

CDR3 region: CARRLAGEPYEQYF. CDR3 nucleotide sequence: TGCGCCAGGAGACTAGCGGGGGAACCCTACGAGCAGTACTTC. This sequence joins TRBV10-1 and TRBJ2-7, with TRBD2 identical over 12 bases. Looked up from germline, CDR1 is WNHNN and CDR2 is SYGVQD (reference sequence). There are 14 residues in the CDR3. The J segment lost 2 bases and the V segment lost 9 bases, leaving 5 bases of the junction unmatched.

The CDR3 protein is CASSYGTGGTGELFF. CDR3 DNA sequence: TGTGCCAGCAGCTATGGGACAGGGGGCACCGGGGAGCTGTTTTTT. The chain uses TRBV11-3 and TRBJ2-2; 11 bases agree with TRBD1. V was pared by 4 bases and J by 4 bases, with 2 bases of the junction left unmatched. This CDR3 is built from 15 residues. From germline, CDR1 is SGHNT and CDR2 YENEEA. The full variable domain, in which reference TRBV11-3 and TRBJ2-2 provide the parts outside the CDR3, is EAGVVQSPRYKIIEKKQPVAFWCNPISGHNTLYWYLQNLGQGPELLIRYENEEAVDDSQLPKDRFSAERLKGVDSTLKIQPAELGDSAVYLCASSYGTGGTGELFFGEGSRLTVL.

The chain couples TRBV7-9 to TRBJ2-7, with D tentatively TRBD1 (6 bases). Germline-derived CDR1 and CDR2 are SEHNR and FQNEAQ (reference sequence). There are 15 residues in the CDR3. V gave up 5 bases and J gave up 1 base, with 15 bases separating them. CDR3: CASSPRQALSYEQYF. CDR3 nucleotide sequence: TGTGCCAGCAGCCCACGACAGGCCCTATCCTACGAGCAGTACTTC.

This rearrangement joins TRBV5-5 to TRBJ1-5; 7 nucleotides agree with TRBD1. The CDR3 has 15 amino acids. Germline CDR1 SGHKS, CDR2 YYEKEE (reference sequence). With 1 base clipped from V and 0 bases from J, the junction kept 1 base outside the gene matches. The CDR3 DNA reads TGTGCCAGCAGCTTGACAGGGGATAGCAATCAGCCCCAGCATTTT. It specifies CASSLTGDSNQPQHF.

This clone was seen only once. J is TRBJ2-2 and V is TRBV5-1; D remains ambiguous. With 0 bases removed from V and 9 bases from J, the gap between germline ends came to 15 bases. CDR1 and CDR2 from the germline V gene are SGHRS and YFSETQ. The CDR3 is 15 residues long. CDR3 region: CASSLEFARSRELFF. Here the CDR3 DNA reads TGCGCCAGCAGCTTGGAATTTGCCAGATCGAGGGAGCTGTTTTTT.

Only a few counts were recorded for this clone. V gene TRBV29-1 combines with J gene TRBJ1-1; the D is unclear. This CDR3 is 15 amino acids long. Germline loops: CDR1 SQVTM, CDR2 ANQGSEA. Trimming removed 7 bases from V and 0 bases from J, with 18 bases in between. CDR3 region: CSAKAPGNLNTEAFF. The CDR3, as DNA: TGCAGCGCCAAGGCCCCGGGGAACCTGAACACTGAAGCTTTCTTT.

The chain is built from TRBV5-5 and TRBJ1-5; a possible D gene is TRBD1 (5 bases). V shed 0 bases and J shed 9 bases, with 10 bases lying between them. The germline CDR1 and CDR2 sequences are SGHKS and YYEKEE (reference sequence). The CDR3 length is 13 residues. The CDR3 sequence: CASSLDPGPPQHF. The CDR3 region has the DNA TGTGCCAGCAGCTTGGACCCGGGGCCGCCCCAGCATTTT.

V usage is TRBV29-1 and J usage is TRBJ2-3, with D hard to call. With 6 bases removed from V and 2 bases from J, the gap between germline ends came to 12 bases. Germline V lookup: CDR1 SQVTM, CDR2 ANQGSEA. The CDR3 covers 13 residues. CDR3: CSVILPPTDTQYF. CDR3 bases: TGCAGCGTCATCCTCCCACCCACAGATACGCAGTATTTT.

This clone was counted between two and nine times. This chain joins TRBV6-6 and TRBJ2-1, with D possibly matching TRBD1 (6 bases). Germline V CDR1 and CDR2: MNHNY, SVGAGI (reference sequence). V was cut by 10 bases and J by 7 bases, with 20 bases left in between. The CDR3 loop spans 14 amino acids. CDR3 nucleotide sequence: TGTGCCACAGGGGATCCGGCCCCTTCTAATGAGCAGTTCTTC. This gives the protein CATGDPAPSNEQFF.

CDR3 DNA: TGTGCCAGTAGTCAACAGGGAGGTGGCTACACCTTC. Translating gives CASSQQGGGYTF. This chain uses TRBV19 with TRBJ1-2; a weak D match, TRBD1 (6 bases). V lost 5 bases and J 7 bases, leaving 11 bases between the germline ends. The CDR3 covers 12 residues. In germline, CDR1 is LNHDA, CDR2 SQIVND (reference sequence).

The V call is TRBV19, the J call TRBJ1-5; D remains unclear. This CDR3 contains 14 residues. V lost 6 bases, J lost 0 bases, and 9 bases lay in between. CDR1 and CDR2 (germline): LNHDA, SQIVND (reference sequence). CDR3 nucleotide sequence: TGTGCCAGTAGACAAGATACTAGCAATCAGCCCCAGCATTTT. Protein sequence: CASRQDTSNQPQHF.

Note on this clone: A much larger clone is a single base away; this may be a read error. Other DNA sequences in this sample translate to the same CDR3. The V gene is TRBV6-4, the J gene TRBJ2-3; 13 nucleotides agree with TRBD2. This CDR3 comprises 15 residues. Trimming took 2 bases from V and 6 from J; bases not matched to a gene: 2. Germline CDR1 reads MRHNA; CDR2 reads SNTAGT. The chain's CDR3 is CASSDTSGGADTQYF. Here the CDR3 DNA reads TGTGCCAGCAGTGACACTAGCGGGGGGGCCGATACGCAGTATTTT.

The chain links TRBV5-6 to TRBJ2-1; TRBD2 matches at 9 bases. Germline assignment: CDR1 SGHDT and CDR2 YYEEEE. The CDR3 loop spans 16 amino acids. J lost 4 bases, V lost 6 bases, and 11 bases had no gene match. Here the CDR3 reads CASTRRGGRIYNEQFF. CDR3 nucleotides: TGTGCCAGCACCCGGCGGGGGGGTAGGATTTACAATGAGCAGTTCTTC. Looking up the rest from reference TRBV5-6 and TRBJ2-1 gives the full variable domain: DAGVTQSPTHLIKTRGQQVTLRCSPKSGHDTVSWYQQALGQGPQFIFQYYEEEERQRGNFPDRFSGHQFPNYSSELNVNALLLGDSALYLCASTRRGGRIYNEQFFGPGTRLTVL.